This T cell receptor (beta chain) comes out of a study of T cells in Graves' hyperthyroidism and ophthalmopathy. This CDR3 spans 19 amino acids. CDR1 and CDR2 (germline): SGHKS, YYEKEE (reference sequence). After removal of 5 bases from V and 0 bases from J, the junction contained 17 bases not matched to a gene. This clonotype showed up just a few times. The antigen is undetermined. General study points: Stable hyperthyroidism and ophthalmopathy were separated using 13 V-J signatures.

Authors of the study amplified TCR beta CDR3 regions from RNA transcripts. Carried out on the TCR CDR3, a first-round RT-PCR used the HTBI primer set. TCRdb passed the multiplex PCR reads through MiXCR, listing each CDR3 protein once. Of about 640,000 distinct CDR3 sequences in the sample, around 20% are singletons; the top ten hold about 34%. The sample was blood. The genes are TRBV5-5 and TRBJ1-5; 7 nucleotides align to TRBD1. This sequence was found in a man aged 25 to 40 with Graves' ophthalmopathy. This CDR3 is CASSTRQGLKIYSNQPQHF. The DNA for the CDR3 is TGTGCCAGCAGTACAAGACAGGGATTAAAGATTTATAGCAATCAGCCCCAGCATTTT. Full variable domain (remainder filled in from reference TRBV5-5 and TRBJ1-5): DAGVTQSPTHLIKTRGQQVTLRCSPISGHKSVSWYQQVLGQGPQFIFQYYEKEERGRGNFPDRFSARQFPNYSSELNVNALLLGDSALYLCASSTRQGLKIYSNQPQHFGDGTRLSIL.